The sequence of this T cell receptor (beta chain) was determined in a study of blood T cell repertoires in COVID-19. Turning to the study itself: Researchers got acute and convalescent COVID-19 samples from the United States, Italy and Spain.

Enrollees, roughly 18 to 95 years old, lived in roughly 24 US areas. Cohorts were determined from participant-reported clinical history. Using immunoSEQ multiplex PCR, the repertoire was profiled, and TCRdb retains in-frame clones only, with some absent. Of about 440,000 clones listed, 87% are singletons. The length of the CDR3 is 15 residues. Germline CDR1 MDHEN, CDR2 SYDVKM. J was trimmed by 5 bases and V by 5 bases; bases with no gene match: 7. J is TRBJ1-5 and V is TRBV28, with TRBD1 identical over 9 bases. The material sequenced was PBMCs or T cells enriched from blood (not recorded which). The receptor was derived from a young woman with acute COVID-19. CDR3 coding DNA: TGTGCCAGCAGTGCTGGGACAGGGTACGATCAGCCCCAGCATTTT. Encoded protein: CASSAGTGYDQPQHF.